The present TCR beta chain was sequenced within a study of Ad26.COV2.S vaccination and SARS-CoV-2 variants. Study background: Intramuscularly, Ad26.COV2.S was given either once or twice, 56 days apart.

Treatment given: about 20 received Ad26.COV2.S at low or high dose, single or two shots; 5 received placebo; per-sample allocation not given. Sample collection was performed on day 63 after the first vaccine or placebo injection. Trimming took off 0 bases at V and 6 bases at J, with 8 bases between the two ends. Germline assignment: CDR1 GTSNPN and CDR2 SVGIG (reference sequence). The CDR3 covers 13 residues. Regarding the study as a whole: Vaccinated individuals (as opposed to placebo recipients) had higher spike-specific TCR breadth. Reportedly, spike-specific CD8+ and CD4+ T cell responses achieved substantial breadth once vaccination had taken place.

Regarding this clone: Antigen specificity is unknown.

Sequencing was performed with immunoSEQ multiplex PCR; in TCRdb, only in-frame clones are kept and a portion is missing. The sample has 300,000 to 350,000 clones, about 82% seen once. This sample comprised peripheral blood, obtained in a trial of Ad26.COV2.S vaccine versus placebo. The V and J genes are TRBV30 and TRBJ2-2; D gene uncertain. The sequence came from a person between 18 and 59 years old who received the Ad26.COV2.S COVID-19 vaccine or a placebo. This CDR3 reads CAWSVQRAGELFF. The CDR3 DNA sequence: TGTGCCTGGAGTGTACAAAGGGCCGGGGAGCTGTTTTTT. Complete variable domain (other parts from reference TRBV30 and TRBJ2-2): SQTIHQWPATLVQPVGSPLSLECTVEGTSNPNLYWYRQAAGRGLQLLFYSVGIGQISSEVPQNLSASRPQDRQFILSSKKLLLSDSGFYLCAWSVQRAGELFFGEGSRLTVL.